The entry below describes one T cell receptor (beta chain). This CDR3 spans 15 amino acids. CDR1 is SGHNT and CDR2 is YYREEE in the germline V gene (reference sequence). V lost 0 bases to trimming and J lost 3 bases; unmatched junction nucleotides: 4. Sequenced by immunoSEQ multiplex PCR; TCRdb stores in-frame clones only, minus some. Of about 43,000 clones listed, approximately 91% are singletons. This entry is derived from a study of T cell changes during pregnancy in multiple sclerosis. The V gene is TRBV5-4, the J gene TRBJ2-7; TRBD1 matches at 9 bases. Specimen: PBMCs (not recorded whether the cells were cultured). The source is a female donor with multiple sclerosis, enrolled in a pregnancy study. This CDR3 is CASSLGTGDLYEQYF. The DNA of the CDR3 is TGTGCCAGCAGCTTGGGGACAGGGGATCTCTACGAGCAGTACTTC.